Listed below are T cell receptor beta chains from one sample, sequenced in a study of a mutant IDH1 vaccine in newly diagnosed glioma. The antigens these receptors bind are not known. The assay was immunoSEQ multiplex PCR, and TCRdb's table has in-frame clones only and misses some. Of roughly 32,000 clones listed, about 86% are singletons. This material consisted of PBMCs, taken from a glioma patient whose treatment included an IDH1 peptide vaccine. These receptors all stem from a woman aged 25 to 45 with glioma. Both conserved end residues are part of each CDR3. A D gene is named only where the DNA matches it firmly. Clone size appears in some rows only: once, few, many, or a class for an expanded clone.

D gene	V gene	J gene	clone size	CDR3 protein	CDR3 DNA
NA	TRBV6-5	TRBJ1-2	NA	CASTLGGTYYGYTF	TGTGCCAGCACCCTAGGGGGGACTTACTATGGCTACACCTTC
NA	TRBV10-2	TRBJ1-4	NA	CASSEPIGRNNEKLFF	TGCGCCAGCAGTGAGCCAATTGGGCGGAATAATGAAAAACTGTTTTTT
NA	TRBV9	TRBJ2-5	NA	CASSVDASRGTQYF	TGTGCCAGCAGCGTAGACGCCTCCCGGGGGACCCAGTACTTC
TRBD1	TRBV6-1	TRBJ1-2	once	CASSERTGSNYGYTF	TGTGCCAGCAGTGAAAGGACAGGGTCAAACTATGGCTACACCTTC
NA	TRBV6-5	TRBJ2-7	NA	CASSYSGRGGSYEQYF	TGTGCCAGCAGTTACTCAGGCAGGGGAGGATCCTACGAGCAGTACTTC
TRBD1	TRBV9	TRBJ1-2	once	CASSVTGGDNYGYTF	TGTGCCAGCAGCGTCACAGGGGGCGACAACTATGGCTACACCTTC
TRBD1	TRBV18	TRBJ1-1	NA	CASSPGQDLEAFF	TGTGCCAGCTCACCGGGACAGGATCTTGAAGCTTTCTTT
NA	TRBV2	TRBJ2-1	NA	CATTFGTRYGEQFF	TGTGCCACGACATTTGGAACTAGATACGGTGAGCAGTTCTTC
NA	TRBV6-5	TRBJ1-1	few	CATSSETEAFF	TGTGCCACCTCCTCCGAAACTGAAGCTTTCTTT
NA	TRBV4-3	TRBJ2-3	once	CASSPTTTRRDTQYF	TGCGCCAGCAGCCCCACAACGACTAGGCGGGATACGCAGTATTTT
NA	TRBV2	TRBJ1-2	medium-sized	CASSTGGNYGYTF	TGTGCCAGCAGCACTGGGGGGAACTATGGCTACACCTTC
NA	TRBV29-1	TRBJ2-2	NA	CSVHRGAAGELFF	TGCAGCGTGCACCGGGGGGCGGCCGGGGAGCTGTTTTTT
TRBD1	TRBV4-1	TRBJ2-7	NA	CASSQPGTGGFYEQYF	TGCGCCAGCAGCCAGCCCGGGACAGGGGGCTTCTACGAGCAGTACTTC
TRBD1	TRBV5-4	TRBJ1-2	NA	CASSNTGAGGYTF	TGTGCCAGCAGCAATACAGGGGCAGGTGGCTACACCTTC
NA	TRBV11-2	TRBJ1-2	NA	CASSLAGANYGYTF	TGTGCCAGCAGCTTAGCCGGGGCGAACTATGGCTACACCTTC
NA	TRBV30	TRBJ2-1	NA	CAWRGDLTYNEQFF	TGTGCCTGGAGGGGGGACCTAACCTACAATGAGCAGTTCTTC
NA	TRBV5-6	TRBJ1-4	NA	CASSSGLREKLFF	TGTGCCAGCAGCTCGGGACTAAGGGAAAAACTGTTTTTT
NA	TRBV9	TRBJ2-3	NA	CASSPGAADTQYF	TGTGCCAGCAGTCCAGGGGCCGCAGATACGCAGTATTTT
NA	TRBV10-3	TRBJ1-6	NA	CAISESGSQANSPLHF	TGTGCCATCAGTGAGTCAGGTAGTCAGGCCAATTCACCCCTCCACTTT
NA	TRBV5-6	TRBJ1-3	NA	CASSLGGLGNTIYF	TGTGCCAGCAGCTTGGGGGGTCTTGGAAACACCATATATTTT
NA	TRBV5-6	TRBJ1-1	NA	CASSLDGVNTEAFF	TGTGCCAGCAGCTTGGACGGGGTGAACACTGAAGCTTTCTTT
NA	TRBV7-2	TRBJ2-4	NA	CASGQNLAKNIQYF	TGTGCCAGCGGGCAGAATCTAGCCAAAAACATTCAGTACTTC
NA	TRBV5-4	TRBJ1-2	once	CASSATTSGDYTF	TGTGCCAGCAGCGCTACCACCTCCGGGGACTACACCTTC
NA	TRBV6-5	TRBJ1-3	NA	CASRYYGDTGNTIYF	TGTGCCAGCAGATATTACGGGGATACGGGAAACACCATATATTTT
NA	TRBV5-1	TRBJ1-1	NA	CASKSGENMNTEAFF	TGCGCCAGCAAGAGCGGGGAGAACATGAACACTGAAGCTTTCTTT
NA	TRBV6-8	TRBJ2-6	NA	CASSYSNSGANVLTF	TGTGCCAGCAGTTACTCGAACTCTGGGGCCAACGTCCTGACTTTC
TRBD2	TRBV2	TRBJ2-1	few	CASRLGRGVHNEQFF	TGTGCCAGCAGACTTGGGCGGGGGGTCCACAATGAGCAGTTCTTC
TRBD2	TRBV7-2	TRBJ2-1	NA	CASSPWTSGGVDNEQFF	TGTGCCAGCAGCCCCTGGACTAGCGGGGGGGTTGACAATGAGCAGTTCTTC
TRBD2	TRBV5-6	TRBJ2-1	NA	CASSGRGLASHEQFF	TGTGCCAGCAGCGGACGGGGACTAGCTTCCCATGAGCAGTTCTTC
NA	TRBV29-1	TRBJ2-6	NA	CSGRDTGANVLTF	TGCAGCGGCCGGGACACTGGGGCCAACGTCCTGACTTTC
TRBD2	TRBV12-5	TRBJ2-1	NA	CASGLVLAVDYNEQFF	TGTGCTAGTGGTTTGGTACTAGCGGTTGATTACAATGAGCAGTTCTTC
NA	TRBV5-1	TRBJ2-2	NA	CASSMAGELFF	TGCGCCAGCAGCATGGCCGGGGAGCTGTTTTTT
NA	TRBV9	TRBJ2-3	NA	CASSVERAPDTQYF	TGTGCCAGCAGCGTCGAGCGGGCCCCGGATACGCAGTATTTT
NA	TRBV30	TRBJ1-4	NA	CAWRRATNEKLFF	TGTGCCTGGAGGCGAGCAACTAATGAAAAACTGTTTTTT
NA	TRBV5-1	TRBJ1-6	NA	CASSLGPGNSPLHF	TGCGCCAGCAGCTTGGGTCCCGGCAATTCACCCCTCCACTTT
NA	TRBV30	TRBJ1-1	few	CAWSVLRSNTEAFF	TGTGCCTGGAGTGTACTGAGGTCGAACACTGAAGCTTTCTTT
NA	TRBV11-2	TRBJ1-2	NA	CASSLPKGGYTF	TGTGCCAGCAGCCTCCCCAAGGGTGGCTACACCTTC
NA	TRBV7-9	TRBJ2-1	NA	CASSLERTRPTGNEQFF	TGTGCCAGCAGCTTAGAAAGAACGAGGCCTACTGGCAATGAGCAGTTCTTC
NA	TRBV7-9	TRBJ2-6	NA	CARSSPFSGANVLTF	TGTGCCAGAAGTAGTCCATTCTCTGGGGCCAACGTCCTGACTTTC
NA	TRBV10-2	TRBJ1-1	NA	CASGTRLNTEAFF	TGCGCCAGCGGGACGAGATTGAACACTGAAGCTTTCTTT
NA	TRBV2	TRBJ1-2	NA	CASGQQINYGYTF	TGTGCCAGCGGACAGCAAATTAACTATGGCTACACCTTC
NA	TRBV10-1	TRBJ2-5	NA	CASSDGRRSDLETQYF	TGCGCCAGCAGTGACGGCAGGAGAAGTGATCTCGAGACCCAGTACTTC
NA	TRBV4-2	TRBJ2-1	once	CASSQATSLGSNEQFF	TGTGCCAGCAGCCAAGCTACTAGTCTAGGGAGCAATGAGCAGTTCTTC